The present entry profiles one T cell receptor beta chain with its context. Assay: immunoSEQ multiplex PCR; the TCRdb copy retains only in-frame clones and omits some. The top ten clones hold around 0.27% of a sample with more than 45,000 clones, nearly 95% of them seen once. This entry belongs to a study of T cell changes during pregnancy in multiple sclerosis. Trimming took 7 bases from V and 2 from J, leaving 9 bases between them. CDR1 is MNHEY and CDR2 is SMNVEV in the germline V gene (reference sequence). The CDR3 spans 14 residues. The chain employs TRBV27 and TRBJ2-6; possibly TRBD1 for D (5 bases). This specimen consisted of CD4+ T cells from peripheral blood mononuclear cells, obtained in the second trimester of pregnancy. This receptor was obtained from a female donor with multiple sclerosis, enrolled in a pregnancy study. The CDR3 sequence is CASTGLAGANVLTF. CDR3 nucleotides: TGTGCCAGCACAGGGTTGGCTGGGGCCAACGTCCTGACTTTC. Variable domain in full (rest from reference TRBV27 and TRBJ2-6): EAQVTQNPRYLITVTGKKLTVTCSQNMNHEYMSWYRQDPGLGLRQIYYSMNVEVTDKGDVPEGYKVSRKEKRNFPLILESPSPNQTSLYFCASTGLAGANVLTFGAGSRLTVL.